The entry below describes one T cell receptor beta chain. It has no known antigen specificity. Base qualities are not provided; no much larger clone lies one nucleotide away. The trial excluded patients who had a history of autoimmune disease or were on systemic immunosuppression. In every dose cohort, peripheral blood was drawn for TCR sequencing at baseline, cycle 4 day 1, and cycle 7 day 1. Samples were obtained from an open-label, multicenter, first-in-human phase I dose-escalation trial of ivuxolimab. Adults with locally advanced or metastatic melanoma, renal cell, hepatocellular, or head and neck squamous cell carcinoma were enrolled in the trial. Before TCR sequencing, CD4+ and CD8+ T cells were separately sorted from peripheral blood. The sample originates from a study of OX40 agonist ivuxolimab in advanced cancers. Regarding the study in general: Ivuxolimab was a fully human IgG2 agonistic monoclonal antibody targeting the costimulatory receptor OX40 (CD134). Patients were allowed to have had prior anti-PD-1, anti-PD-L1 or anti-CTLA-4 therapy, and approximately 43% of the dose-escalation patients had previously received checkpoint inhibitors. Of the approximately 50 patients in dose escalation, some 20 had hepatocellular carcinoma, approximately 15 had melanoma, 9 had renal cell carcinoma and 9 had head and neck cancer. The monotherapy dose-escalation portion (N of about 47 patients) of the phase I ivuxolimab trial is reported in the paper. In the dose-escalation cohort, approximately 83% of patients were male, and the mean age was 60 years with a range of roughly 20 to 80. The purpose of peripheral TCRbeta sequencing was to test whether ivuxolimab changed TCR sequence diversity and led to clonal T-cell expansion. Partial responses occurred in three dose-escalation patients: two with cutaneous melanoma and one with hepatocellular carcinoma. Intravenous ivuxolimab was administered to patients every 2 weeks at six dose levels: 0.01, 0.1, 0.3, 1.5, 3 and 10 mg/kg. The research as a whole found: Partial responders in the 0.1-3.0 mg/kg groups had among the lowest normalized peripheral clonal expansion, especially among CD8+ T cells. Low levels of normalized T-cell clonal expansion were also seen in some patients who did not respond. After ivuxolimab, expanded clones were on average more numerous among CD8+ T cells than among CD4+ T cells. At doses from 0.1 to 3.0 mg/kg, clonal expansion was seen in both CD4+ and CD8+ blood T cells between baseline and week 6. The antigen specificity of the peripheral T cells that underwent clonal expansion was not determined.

Genomic DNA was isolated from the sorted cells so that the TCRbeta CDR3 region could be sequenced. TCRbeta CDR3 regions were sequenced using the immunoSEQ Assay. Here the immuneACCESS table is served through TCRdb, limited to in-frame sequences with V and J called. Missing clones are a known gap in these copies; in checked studies unresolved V genes cover under half, and the rest lacks a known reason. A total of around 25,000 clones appear in this sample, around 80% of them only once. The ten most abundant clones make up about 1.5% of the sample. Based on the germline V gene, the CDR1 and CDR2 sequences are SGHRS and YFSETQ. Ends trimmed: V by 6 bases, J by 2 bases; bases unmatched to a gene: 4. The CDR3, cysteine through phenylalanine, is 14 amino acids long. The sequence is cut down to CDR3 DNA, 42 bases in frame from base 1.

Sequencing used CD4+ or CD8+ T cells sorted from blood, obtained in a trial of the OX40 agonist ivuxolimab. The sequence is built from TRBV5-1 and TRBJ2-7; 11 nucleotides in the junction match TRBD2. The receptor's source is an adult with an advanced solid tumor such as melanoma, head and neck, liver or kidney cancer. The CDR3 protein sequence reads: CASKVSGRAYEQYF. The nucleotide sequence reads TGCGCCAGCAAGGTTAGCGGGAGGGCCTACGAGCAGTACTTC.